Given below is one TCR beta chain in context. The record originates from a study of blood T cell repertoires in COVID-19. On the study more broadly: Acute and convalescent COVID-19 specimens originated in the United States, Italy and Spain. The analysed material was cDNA or gDNA that came from T cells, B-cell-depleted T cells, or PBMCs.

Germline loops: CDR1 SNHLY, CDR2 FYNNEI. This CDR3 comprises 15 residues. Trimming took off 5 bases at V and 1 base at J, with 14 bases between the two ends. Methods used by the authors: Researchers report that nucleated cell counts were estimated from reference gene primer amplification. Data came from immunoSEQ multiplex PCR; TCRdb stores just in-frame clones and leaves some out. V and J calls and clone size are copied from that table; D and trimming were computed from the DNA. The table lists around 99,000 clones, about nine tenths of them singletons. The material sequenced was peripheral blood. J is TRBJ2-5 and V is TRBV2; perhaps TRBD2 as D (6 bases). The source of this sequence is a man between 50 and 59 years old with active or convalescent COVID-19. The CDR3 DNA reads as TGTGCCAGCAGTACGGGACTCCAACGCCAAGAGACCCAGTACTTC. This sequence encodes CASSTGLQRQETQYF.